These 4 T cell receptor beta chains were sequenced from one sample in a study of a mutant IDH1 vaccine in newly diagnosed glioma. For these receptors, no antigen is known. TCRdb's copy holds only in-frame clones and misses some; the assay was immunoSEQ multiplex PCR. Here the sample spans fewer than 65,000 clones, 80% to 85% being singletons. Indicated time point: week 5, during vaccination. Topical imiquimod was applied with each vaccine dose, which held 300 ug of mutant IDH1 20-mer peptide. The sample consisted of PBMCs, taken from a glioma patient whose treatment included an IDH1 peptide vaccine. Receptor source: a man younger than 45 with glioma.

This chain's CDR3 is CASSVTGEMPQHF. Written as DNA, the CDR3 is TGTGCCAGCAGCGTAACAGGGGAAATGCCCCAGCATTTT. The chain links TRBV5-8 to TRBJ1-5; TRBD1 agrees at 7 bases. The V and J ends lost 4 bases and 9 bases, in that order; junction bases with no gene match: 7. Germline V CDR1 and CDR2: SGHTS, YDEGEE. The CDR3 consists of 13 residues.

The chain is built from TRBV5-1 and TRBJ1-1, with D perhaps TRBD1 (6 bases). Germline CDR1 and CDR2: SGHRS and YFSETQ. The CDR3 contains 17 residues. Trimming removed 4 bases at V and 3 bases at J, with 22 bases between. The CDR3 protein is CASSRTPRGTVDTEAFF. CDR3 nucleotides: TGCGCCAGCAGCAGGACTCCCAGGGGCACAGTGGACACTGAAGCTTTCTTT.

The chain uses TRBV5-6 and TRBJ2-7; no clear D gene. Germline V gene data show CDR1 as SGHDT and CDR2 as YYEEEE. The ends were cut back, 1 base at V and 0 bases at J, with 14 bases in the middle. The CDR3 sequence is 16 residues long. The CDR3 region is CASSLFLSSSSYEQYF. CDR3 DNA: TGTGCCAGCAGCTTGTTTCTGAGCAGCAGCTCCTACGAGCAGTACTTC. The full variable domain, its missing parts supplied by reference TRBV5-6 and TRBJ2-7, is DAGVTQSPTHLIKTRGQQVTLRCSPKSGHDTVSWYQQALGQGPQFIFQYYEEEERQRGNFPDRFSGHQFPNYSSELNVNALLLGDSALYLCASSLFLSSSSYEQYFGPGTRLTVT.

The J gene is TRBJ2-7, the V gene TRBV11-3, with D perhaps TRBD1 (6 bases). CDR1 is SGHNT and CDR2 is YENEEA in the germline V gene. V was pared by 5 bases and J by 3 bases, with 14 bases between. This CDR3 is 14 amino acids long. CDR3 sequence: CASSVASDSYEQYF. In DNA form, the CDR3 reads TGTGCCAGCAGCGTCGCTTCGGACAGCTACGAGCAGTACTTC.